One T cell receptor (beta chain) is described in this entry. The data originate from a study of blood T cell repertoires in COVID-19. Study at large: PBMCs, B-cell-depleted T cells, or T cells provided the cDNA or gDNA that made up the material.

The CDR3 covers 12 residues. Trimming took 2 bases from V and 7 from J, leaving 8 bases between them. Germline CDR1 MNHEY, CDR2 SVGAGI. Authors' data handling: Amplification from reference gene primers served as the basis for estimated nucleated cell counts. Repertoires were generated with immunoSEQ multiplex PCR, while TCRdb's copy carries only in-frame clones and drops some. That table gives V, J and clone size, and the DNA gave D and trimming. The sample has about 89,000 clones, around 89% seen once. Sequenced input: peripheral blood. The rearrangement uses TRBV6-5 and TRBJ1-1; no clear D gene. The source of this sequence is a man between 60 and 70 years old with acute or convalescent COVID-19. CDR3 residues: CASSYPPGEAFF. DNA for the CDR3: TGTGCCAGCAGTTACCCCCCGGGTGAAGCTTTCTTT.